Shown below are 5 T cell receptor beta chains from a single sample sequenced in a study of T cell clones after liver transplantation. The data were produced by immunoSEQ multiplex PCR, yet TCRdb's version contains in-frame clones alone and is incomplete. The table shows about 99,000 clones, with around four fifths occurring only once. The source was CD4+ T cells from blood, collected before liver transplant. These receptors were obtained from a human donor who received a liver transplant.

This chain joins TRBV18 and TRBJ2-7, with 8 bases aligning to TRBD1. From germline, CDR1 is KGHSH and CDR2 LQKENI. With 2 bases clipped from V and 2 bases from J, the junction kept 8 bases outside the gene matches. The CDR3 is 16 residues long. Written as DNA, the CDR3 is TGTGCCAGCTCACCAGAAGGACAGGGTTGGCCCTACGAGCAGTACTTC. Residues: CASSPEGQGWPYEQYF.

The rearrangement uses TRBV14 and TRBJ2-5, with D maybe TRBD2 (6 bases). Germline CDR1 SGHDN, CDR2 FVKESK. The V gene lost 4 bases and the J gene lost 0 bases, with 9 bases spanning the gap. This CDR3 is 14 amino acids long. CDR3 nucleotides: TGTGCCAGCAGCCGACTAGACCACCAAGAGACCCAGTACTTC. Translating gives CASSRLDHQETQYF.

For this clone: This CDR3 is also generated by other DNA sequences in the sample. This chain joins TRBV5-1 and TRBJ1-5, with a possible D match to TRBD1 (6 bases). The germline CDR1 and CDR2 sequences are SGHRS and YFSETQ. Trimming stripped 0 bases from V and 2 bases from J, with 9 bases between. CDR3 length: 15 amino acids. This CDR3 is CASSLEGGGNQPQHF. For the CDR3, the DNA is TGCGCCAGCAGCTTGGAAGGGGGTGGCAATCAGCCCCAGCATTTT. The full variable domain, completed using reference TRBV5-1 and TRBJ1-5, is KAGVTQTPRYLIKTRGQQVTLSCSPISGHRSVSWYQQTPGQGLQFLFEYFSETQRNKGNFPGRFSGRQFSNSRSEMNVSTLELGDSALYLCASSLEGGGNQPQHFGDGTRLSIL.

J is TRBJ1-1 and V is TRBV6-1, with a weak D call TRBD1 (6 bases). CDR1 MNHNS and CDR2 SASEGT come from the germline V gene. Trimming cost V 6 bases and J 2 bases, with 13 bases left between them. This CDR3 contains 14 residues. DNA of the CDR3: TGTGCCAGCAGGACGGGGACACCTAACACTGAAGCTTTCTTT. Its translation is CASRTGTPNTEAFF.

V is TRBV21-1 and J is TRBJ1-1; TRBD1, the table's D call, lacks a check against the DNA. TRBV21-1 is flagged as a pseudogene. This CDR3 spans 17 amino acids. The CDR3 region has the DNA TGTGCCAGCAGCCTCAGGGGCACGAAGGCCATGAACACTGAAGCTTTCTTT. This codes for CASSLRGTKAMNTEAFF.